Sequencing of this T cell receptor beta chain was carried out in a study of T cell responses to AZD1222 COVID-19 vaccine. Broader study findings: White British ancestry dominated among donors, who included more females, and clonal diversity was possibly underestimated. Per reports, nearly half of all spike-specific TCRs target regions that are unmutated in variants. Repertoire collection took place solely once the T cell response had peaked.

Assay used: immunoSEQ multiplex PCR; TCRdb lists only in-frame clones, some missing. The table lists 150,000 or so clones, 91% of them singletons. Regarding this clone: Its target is unknown.

CDR3 length: 15 amino acids. V shed 3 bases and J shed 3 bases, with 14 bases lying between them. Germline lookup yields CDR1 LNHDA and CDR2 SQIVND (reference sequence). This TCR was recovered from an adult who received the AZD1222 COVID-19 vaccine. Material: peripheral blood, obtained 28 days after the second AZD1222 dose. J is TRBJ1-2 and V is TRBV19, with unresolved D. The CDR3 protein is CASSMKSLGDYGYTF. The DNA of the CDR3 is TGTGCCAGTAGTATGAAGTCCTTGGGTGACTATGGCTACACCTTC.